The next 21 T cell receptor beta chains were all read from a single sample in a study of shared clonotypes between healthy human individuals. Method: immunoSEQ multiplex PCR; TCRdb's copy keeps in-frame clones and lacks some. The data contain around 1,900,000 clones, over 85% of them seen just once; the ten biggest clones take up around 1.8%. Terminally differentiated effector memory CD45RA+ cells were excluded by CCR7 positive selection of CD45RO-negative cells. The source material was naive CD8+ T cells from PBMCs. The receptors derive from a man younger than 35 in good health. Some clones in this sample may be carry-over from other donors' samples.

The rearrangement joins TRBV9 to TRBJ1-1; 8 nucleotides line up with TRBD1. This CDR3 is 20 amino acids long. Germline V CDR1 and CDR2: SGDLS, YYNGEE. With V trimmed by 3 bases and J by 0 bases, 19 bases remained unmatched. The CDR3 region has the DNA TGTGCCAGCAGCGAGACCATCACAGGGGGTGAAACTCCTATGAACACTGAAGCTTTCTTT. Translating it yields CASSETITGGETPMNTEAFF.

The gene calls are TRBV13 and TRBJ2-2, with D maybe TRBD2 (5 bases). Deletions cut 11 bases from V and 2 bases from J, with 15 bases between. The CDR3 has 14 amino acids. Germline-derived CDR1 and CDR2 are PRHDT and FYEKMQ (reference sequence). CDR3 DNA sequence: TGTGCCGCAAGCGGAGGTGGAAACACCGGGGAGCTGTTTTTT. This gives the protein CAASGGGNTGELFF.

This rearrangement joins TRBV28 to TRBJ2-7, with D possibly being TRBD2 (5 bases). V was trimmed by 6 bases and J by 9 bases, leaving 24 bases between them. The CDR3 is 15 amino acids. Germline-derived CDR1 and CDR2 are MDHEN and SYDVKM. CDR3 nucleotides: TGTGCCAGCAGCCATCCCCGCAGGACTCCCCTCTGGCAGTACTTC. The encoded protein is CASSHPRRTPLWQYF.

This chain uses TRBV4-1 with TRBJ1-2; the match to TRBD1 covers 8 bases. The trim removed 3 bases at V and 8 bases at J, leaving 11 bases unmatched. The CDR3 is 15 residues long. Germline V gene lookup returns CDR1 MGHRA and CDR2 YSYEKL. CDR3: CASSQVGTGIAGYTF. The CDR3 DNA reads TGCGCCAGCAGCCAGGTCGGGACAGGCATTGCCGGCTACACCTTC.

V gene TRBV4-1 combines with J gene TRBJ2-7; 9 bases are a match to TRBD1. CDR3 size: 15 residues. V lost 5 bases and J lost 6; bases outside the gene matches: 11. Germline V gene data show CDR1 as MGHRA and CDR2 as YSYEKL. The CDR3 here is CASSVQQGASSEQYF. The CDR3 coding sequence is TGCGCCAGCAGCGTCCAACAGGGGGCTTCTTCCGAGCAGTACTTC.

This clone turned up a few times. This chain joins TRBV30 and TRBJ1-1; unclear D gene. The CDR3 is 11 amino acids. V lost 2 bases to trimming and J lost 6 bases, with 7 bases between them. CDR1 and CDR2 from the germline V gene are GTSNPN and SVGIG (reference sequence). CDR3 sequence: CAWSSGAEAFF. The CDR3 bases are TGTGCCTGGAGTTCTGGAGCTGAAGCTTTCTTT.

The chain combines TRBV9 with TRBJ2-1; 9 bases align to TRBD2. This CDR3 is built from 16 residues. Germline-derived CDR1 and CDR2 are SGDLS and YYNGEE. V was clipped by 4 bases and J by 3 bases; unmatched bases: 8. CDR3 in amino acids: CASSPRSGSYYNEQFF. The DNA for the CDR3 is TGTGCCAGCAGCCCGCGTAGCGGGAGTTACTACAATGAGCAGTTCTTC.

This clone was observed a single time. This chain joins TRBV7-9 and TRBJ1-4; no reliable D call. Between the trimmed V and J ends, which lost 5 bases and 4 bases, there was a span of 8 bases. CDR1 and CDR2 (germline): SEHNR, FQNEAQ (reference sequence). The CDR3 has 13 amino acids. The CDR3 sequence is CASSPSYNEKLFF. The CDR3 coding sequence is TGTGCCAGCAGCCCCAGCTATAATGAAAAACTGTTTTTT.

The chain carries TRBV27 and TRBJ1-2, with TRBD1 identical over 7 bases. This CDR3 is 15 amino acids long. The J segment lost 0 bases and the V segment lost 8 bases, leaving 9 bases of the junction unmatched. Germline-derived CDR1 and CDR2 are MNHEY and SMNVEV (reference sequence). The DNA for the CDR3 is TGTGCCAGCCAGGGGGTCCCGCGATCTAACTATGGCTACACCTTC. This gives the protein CASQGVPRSNYGYTF.

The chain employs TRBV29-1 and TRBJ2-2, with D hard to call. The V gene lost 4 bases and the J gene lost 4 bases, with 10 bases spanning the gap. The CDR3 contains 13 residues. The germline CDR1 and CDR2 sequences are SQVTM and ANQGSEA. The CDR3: CSVVSRGTGELFF. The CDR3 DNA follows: TGCAGCGTTGTCAGTAGAGGCACCGGGGAGCTGTTTTTT.

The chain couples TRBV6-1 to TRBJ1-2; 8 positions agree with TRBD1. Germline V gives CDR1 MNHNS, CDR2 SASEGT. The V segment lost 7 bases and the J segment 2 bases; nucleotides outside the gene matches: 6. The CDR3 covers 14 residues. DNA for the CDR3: TGTGCCAGCACCTTCAGGACAGGGAACTATGGCTACACCTTC. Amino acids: CASTFRTGNYGYTF.

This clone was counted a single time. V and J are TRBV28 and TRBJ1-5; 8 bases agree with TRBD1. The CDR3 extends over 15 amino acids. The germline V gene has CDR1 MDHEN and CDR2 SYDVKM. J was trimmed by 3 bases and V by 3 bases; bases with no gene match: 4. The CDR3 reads CASSLNRGFNQPQHF. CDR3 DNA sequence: TGTGCCAGCAGTTTGAACAGGGGGTTCAATCAGCCCCAGCATTTT.

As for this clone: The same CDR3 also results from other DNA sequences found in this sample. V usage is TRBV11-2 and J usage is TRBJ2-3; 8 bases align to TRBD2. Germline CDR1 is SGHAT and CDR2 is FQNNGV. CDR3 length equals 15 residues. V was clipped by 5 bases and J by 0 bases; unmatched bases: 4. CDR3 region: CASSLGGRSTDTQYF. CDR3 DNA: TGTGCCAGCAGCCTGGGCGGGAGGAGCACAGATACGCAGTATTTT.

CDR3 loop: CASSQRGGTQNTGELFF. For the CDR3, the DNA is TGCGCCAGCAGCCAGAGGGGTGGGACACAAAACACCGGGGAGCTGTTTTTT. The V call is TRBV4-1, the J call TRBJ2-2, with a tentative D call TRBD1 (6 bases). Germline CDR1 MGHRA, CDR2 YSYEKL. CDR3 length: 17 amino acids. The germline V and J ends were trimmed by 3 bases and 2 bases, with 16 bases remaining between them.

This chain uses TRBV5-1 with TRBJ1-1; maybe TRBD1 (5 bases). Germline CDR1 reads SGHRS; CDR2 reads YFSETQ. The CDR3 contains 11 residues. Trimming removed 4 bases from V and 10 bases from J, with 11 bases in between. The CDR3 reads CASSGAGGAFF. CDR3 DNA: TGCGCCAGCAGCGGTGCGGGGGGAGCTTTCTTT.

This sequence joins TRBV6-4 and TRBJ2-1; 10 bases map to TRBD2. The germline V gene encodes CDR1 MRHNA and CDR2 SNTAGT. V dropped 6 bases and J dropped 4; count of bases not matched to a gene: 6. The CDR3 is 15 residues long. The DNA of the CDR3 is TGTGCCAGCAGCTTCCTAGCGGGAGCTTACAATGAGCAGTTCTTC. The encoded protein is CASSFLAGAYNEQFF.

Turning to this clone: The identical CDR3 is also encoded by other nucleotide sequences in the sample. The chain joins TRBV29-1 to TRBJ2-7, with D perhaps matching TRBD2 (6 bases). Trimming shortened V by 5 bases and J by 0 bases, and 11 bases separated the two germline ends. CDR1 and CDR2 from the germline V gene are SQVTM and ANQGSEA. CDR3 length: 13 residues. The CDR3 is CSVRGGRSYEQYF. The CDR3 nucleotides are TGCAGCGTTCGAGGAGGGCGCTCCTACGAGCAGTACTTC.

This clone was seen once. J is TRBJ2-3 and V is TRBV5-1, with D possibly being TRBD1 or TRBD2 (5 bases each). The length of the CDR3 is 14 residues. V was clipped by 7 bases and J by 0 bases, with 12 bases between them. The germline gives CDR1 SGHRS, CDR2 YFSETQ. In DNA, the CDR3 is TGCGCCAGCGGGGGTCGGGGAAGCACAGATACGCAGTATTTT. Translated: CASGGRGSTDTQYF.

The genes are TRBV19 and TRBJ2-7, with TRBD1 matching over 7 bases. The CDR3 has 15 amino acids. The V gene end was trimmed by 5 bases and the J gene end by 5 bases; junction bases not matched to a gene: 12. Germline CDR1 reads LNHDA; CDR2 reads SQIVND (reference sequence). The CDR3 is CASSPATGPWDEQYF. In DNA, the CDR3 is TGTGCCAGTAGTCCAGCGACAGGGCCCTGGGACGAGCAGTACTTC. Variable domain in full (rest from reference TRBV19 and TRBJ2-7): DGGITQSPKYLFRKEGQNVTLSCEQNLNHDAMYWYRQDPGQGLRLIYYSQIVNDFQKGDIAEGYSVSREKKESFPLTVTSAQKNPTAFYLCASSPATGPWDEQYFGPGTRLTVT.

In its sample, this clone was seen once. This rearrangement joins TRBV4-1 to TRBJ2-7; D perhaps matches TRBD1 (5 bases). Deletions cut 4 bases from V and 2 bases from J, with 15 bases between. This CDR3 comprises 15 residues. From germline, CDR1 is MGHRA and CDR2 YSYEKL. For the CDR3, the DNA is TGCGCCAGCAGCCGAACGCGGACAAGGACCTACGAGCAGTACTTC. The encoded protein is CASSRTRTRTYEQYF.

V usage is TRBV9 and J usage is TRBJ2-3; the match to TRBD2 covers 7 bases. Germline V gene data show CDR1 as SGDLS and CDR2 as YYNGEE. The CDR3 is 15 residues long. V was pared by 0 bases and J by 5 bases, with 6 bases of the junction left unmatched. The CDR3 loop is CASSVATSVRDTQYF. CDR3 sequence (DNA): TGTGCCAGCAGCGTAGCTACTAGCGTAAGAGATACGCAGTATTTT.